This T cell receptor (beta chain) was identified in a study of CD8 T cells in Susac syndrome (dated by TCRdb to between 2018 and 2021). At the level of the whole study: Whether CD8+ T cell activation and differentiation in Susac syndrome was antigen driven was tested using repertoire sequencing. The clonality of the CD8+ T cell repertoire was compared across approximately eleven healthy donors, some 14 Susac syndrome patients and about 16 multiple sclerosis patients.

The CDR3 numbers 17 residues from cysteine through phenylalanine. Only CDR3 DNA remains: 51 bases, in frame from the first base. V is cut back by 5 bases and J by 10 bases, with 14 bases in the junction unmatched. The germline V gene yields SGHVS for CDR1 and FQNEAQ for CDR2. Of note for this clonotype: Its binding antigen is unknown. No quality values exist for individual bases; no much larger clone is one base distant.

Peripheral blood CD8+ and CD4+ T cells from healthy donors, Susac syndrome patients and multiple sclerosis patients were profiled using high-throughput TCR beta sequencing. The multiple sclerosis controls were treatment-naive patients who had stable or active relapsing-remitting disease and met the revised McDonald criteria. Bulk CD8+ and CD4+ T cells were purified by magnetic negative isolation, while CD8+ TEMRA cells were enriched using FACS. Blood was collected in EDTA tubes and processed within 24 hours, with PBMCs isolated through density gradient centrifugation. PBMCs intended for TCR sequencing were cryopreserved in liquid nitrogen and thawed later in a water bath at 37 degrees C. A purity of at least 90% was achieved for sorted or isolated CD4+, CD8+ and CD8+ TEMRA cells. RNA was extracted with the RNeasy kit and about 0.5 to 1 ug was reverse transcribed using random hexamers. The immunoSEQ multiplex PCR assay, covering 54 Vbeta and 13 Jbeta segments, was used to amplify TCR beta CDR3 regions. Bias from PCR amplification was corrected by using a synthetic template baseline for primer optimization and for computational correction. The original pipeline was this. Reads were assigned to V, D and J genes according to IMGT and analyzed in immunoSEQ Analyzer, with only productive sequences retained. To calculate clonality, Shannon entropy was normalized by log2 of the number of productive unique sequences and then subtracted from one. For each patient and control, public and private clones were evaluated within the 100 most prevalent clones. Clones were defined as Susac-specific if absent from the healthy and MS cohorts, from under 1,200 published viral clones and from other ImmuneACCESS disease sequences. The public reads were quality trimmed at Q25 with fastp and then assembled into clones with MiXCR by TCRdb, keeping productive beta chains. Entries are consolidated by CDR3 protein sequence, retaining the most common genes and DNA. In this record, the V and J calls reflect TCRdb's handling and not the investigators' own analysis. The sample includes about 300,000 distinct CDR3 sequences, with 70% to 90% observed a single time. The ten largest account for about 0.17% of the sample.

Broader findings and caveats from the paper: The study acknowledged that relatively few individuals were included in the TCR sequencing and HLA analysis.

The sequence is built from TRBV7-8 and TRBJ2-1, with TRBD2 identical over 13 junction bases. Sequencing was carried out using CD8+ T cells from PBMCs. The receptor was isolated from a human donor with multiple sclerosis. The CDR3 has the sequence CASSQKRLAGGRVEQFF. DNA sequence: TGTGCCAGCAGCCAAAAACGACTAGCGGGAGGTAGAGTGGAGCAGTTCTTC. The entire variable domain, with the stretches around the CDR3 drawn from the reference TRBV7-8 and TRBJ2-1 proteins, is GAGVSQSPRYKVAKRGQDVALRCDPISGHVSLFWYQQALGQGPEFLTYFQNEAQLDKSGLPSDRFFAERPEGSVSTLKIQRTQQEDSAVYLCASSQKRLAGGRVEQFFGPGTRLTVL.